This T cell receptor (beta chain) was retrieved from a study of CD8 T cells in Susac syndrome. CD8+ and CD4+ T cells from blood underwent TCR beta sequencing. While CD8+ and CD4+ T cells were isolated negatively, TEMRA cells were enriched by FACS. Study-wide findings and caveats: It was acknowledged in the study that its TCR sequencing and HLA analysis involved a relatively small number of individuals.

Random hexamers primed reverse transcription of roughly 0.45 to 1 ug RNA. Each CDR3 protein is one row after TCRdb ran MiXCR on the immunoSEQ multiplex PCR reads. Here the sample spans more than 85,000 distinct CDR3 sequences, 90% to 98% being singletons. The CDR3 sequence is 16 residues long. V lost 2 bases and J 0 bases, leaving 11 bases between the germline ends. For this clonotype: Its antigen is unidentified.

The chain combines TRBV12-3 or TRBV12-4 with TRBJ2-4; D not resolved. The sample was CD4+ T cells from PBMCs. This receptor was taken from a human donor in good health. CDR3 DNA sequence: TGTGCCAGCAGTTTAAACACTCCGGTAGCCAAAAACATTCAGTACTTC. Protein sequence: CASSLNTPVAKNIQYF.